Shown below are 27 T cell receptor beta chains from a single sample sequenced in a study of lymphopenia after photon versus proton radiotherapy. Using immunoSEQ multiplex PCR, the repertoire was profiled, and TCRdb retains in-frame clones only, with some absent. The profile covers tens of thousands of clones, with around 86% appearing a single time and 2% to 2.5% taken by the ten largest. The source was peripheral blood, collected from a patient treated with photon-based radiotherapy. The source of these receptors is a man between 40 and 49 years old with gastric cancer.

This chain uses TRBV7-2 with TRBJ1-6; the D is unclear. With 5 bases removed from V and 6 bases from J, the gap between germline ends came to 11 bases. The CDR3 contains 14 residues. Germline CDR1 reads SGHTA; CDR2 reads FQGNSA. For the CDR3, the DNA is TGTGCCAGCAGCCCCGGCCGGGGTAATTCACCCCTCCACTTT. It is translated as CASSPGRGNSPLHF.

The chain couples TRBV27 to TRBJ1-2; D uncertain. Germline V gene lookup returns CDR1 MNHEY and CDR2 SMNVEV (reference sequence). The V end was cut by 5 bases, the J end by 4 bases, with 23 bases between. The length of the CDR3 is 17 residues. CDR3 loop: CASSPRRVWGEVYGYTF. CDR3 nucleotides: TGTGCCAGCAGTCCCAGGCGGGTCTGGGGTGAGGTCTATGGCTACACCTTC.

This chain connects TRBV30 to TRBJ1-2; 8 nucleotides align to TRBD1. J lost 2 bases, V lost 5 bases, and 10 bases had no gene match. Per germline, CDR1 GTSNPN and CDR2 SVGIG (reference sequence). This CDR3 is built from 15 residues. The CDR3 DNA is TGTGCCTGGCGGACAGGGAGGTTCCCCAACTATGGCTACACCTTC. Amino acid sequence: CAWRTGRFPNYGYTF.

The chain links TRBV4-3 to TRBJ1-2; 11 bases map to TRBD1. The trim removed 1 base at V and 8 bases at J, leaving 9 bases unmatched. This CDR3 contains 16 residues. Germline lookup yields CDR1 LGHNA and CDR2 YSLEER. CDR3 sequence (DNA): TGCGCCAGCAGCCAAGGCGGGGACAGGGGGAGTGGAGGCTACACCTTC. This encodes CASSQGGDRGSGGYTF.

This chain links TRBV30 with TRBJ1-3; D is unclear. The CDR3 extends over 15 amino acids. Trimming took 2 bases from V and 0 from J, leaving 11 bases between them. Germline V gives CDR1 GTSNPN, CDR2 SVGIG (reference sequence). The CDR3 is CAWSTKGGSGNTIYF. CDR3 nucleotide sequence: TGTGCCTGGAGTACCAAGGGTGGCTCTGGAAACACCATATATTTT.

The chain has TRBV5-1 and TRBJ1-2; 11 bases map to TRBD1. This CDR3 comprises 15 residues. The V segment lost 4 bases and the J segment 7 bases; nucleotides outside the gene matches: 9. Looked up from germline, CDR1 is SGHRS and CDR2 is YFSETQ. CDR3 in amino acids: CASSHRTGGNVGYTF. The CDR3 DNA is TGCGCCAGCAGCCACAGGACAGGGGGCAATGTTGGCTACACCTTC. The full variable domain, completed using reference TRBV5-1 and TRBJ1-2, is KAGVTQTPRYLIKTRGQQVTLSCSPISGHRSVSWYQQTPGQGLQFLFEYFSETQRNKGNFPGRFSGRQFSNSRSEMNVSTLELGDSALYLCASSHRTGGNVGYTFGSGTRLTVV.

This rearrangement joins TRBV5-1 to TRBJ1-3; D is ambiguous. Per the germline V gene, CDR1 is SGHRS and CDR2 is YFSETQ. Between the trimmed V and J ends, which lost 0 bases and 2 bases, there was a span of 9 bases. The CDR3 length is 15 residues. This CDR3 reads CASSLGVGAGNTIYF. The CDR3 DNA sequence: TGCGCCAGCAGCTTGGGAGTTGGTGCTGGAAACACCATATATTTT.

The chain recombines TRBV7-9 with TRBJ2-3; 11 nucleotides line up with TRBD2. CDR3 length equals 16 residues. Trimming took 5 bases from V and 4 from J; bases not matched to a gene: 8. The germline CDR1 and CDR2 sequences are SEHNR and FQNEAQ (reference sequence). The CDR3, as DNA: TGTGCCAGCAGCCCGTTAGCGGGGGGGCGGGCAGATACGCAGTATTTT. Translation: CASSPLAGGRADTQYF.

The J gene is TRBJ1-6, the V gene TRBV7-2; tentative D call: TRBD1 (5 bases). Trimming stripped 0 bases from V and 7 bases from J, with 10 bases between. Germline V gene data show CDR1 as SGHTA and CDR2 as FQGNSA. CDR3 length: 15 amino acids. Here the CDR3 reads CASSLATRDNSPLHF. CDR3 bases: TGTGCCAGCAGCTTAGCGACCAGGGACAATTCACCCCTCCACTTT. Together with reference TRBV7-2 and TRBJ1-6, the CDR3 gives the full variable domain: GAGVSQSPSNKVTEKGKDVELRCDPISGHTALYWYRQSLGQGLEFLIYFQGNSAPDKSGLPSDRFSAERTGGSVSTLTIQRTQQEDSAVYLCASSLATRDNSPLHFGNGTRLTVT.

This clone was detected once. The chain combines TRBV5-4 with TRBJ2-5; 7 bases line up with TRBD1. Germline V gives CDR1 SGHNT, CDR2 YYREEE (reference sequence). The CDR3 loop spans 14 amino acids. With 4 bases clipped from V and 2 bases from J, the junction kept 5 bases outside the gene matches. This CDR3 reads CASSHEGAQETQYF. The CDR3 coding sequence is TGTGCCAGCAGCCATGAGGGGGCGCAAGAGACCCAGTACTTC.

The chain couples TRBV10-2 to TRBJ1-1; D ambiguous. Trimming took off 3 bases at V and 6 bases at J, with 8 bases between the two ends. The CDR3 has 12 amino acids. Germline CDR1 and CDR2: WSHSY and SAAADI. The CDR3 reads CASSDRNAEAFF. For the CDR3, the DNA is TGCGCCAGCAGTGACAGAAACGCTGAAGCTTTCTTT.

The V call is TRBV7-8, the J call TRBJ1-5; no reliable D call. The germline V gene has CDR1 SGHVS and CDR2 FQNEAQ. V lost 1 base, J lost 6 bases, and 7 bases lay in between. This CDR3 spans 13 amino acids. The CDR3: CASSLDLFQPQHF. CDR3 DNA: TGTGCCAGCAGCTTAGATTTGTTTCAGCCCCAGCATTTT.

The sample holds a few counts of this clone. This sequence joins TRBV5-1 and TRBJ2-3, with 11 nucleotides matching TRBD2. The CDR3 sequence is 15 residues long. Germline CDR1 SGHRS, CDR2 YFSETQ. The trim removed 1 base at V and 4 bases at J, leaving 2 bases unmatched. For the CDR3, the DNA is TGCGCCAGCAGCTTGAGGGGACTAGCGGCAGATACGCAGTATTTT. It is translated as CASSLRGLAADTQYF.

The chain has TRBV10-2 and TRBJ1-1, with TRBD1 matching 10 bases. V lost 6 bases to trimming and J lost 3 bases; unmatched junction nucleotides: 19. CDR3 length: 19 residues. The germline V gene encodes CDR1 WSHSY and CDR2 SAAADI. DNA for the CDR3: TGCGCCAGCAGGAGACCGGGACAGGGGAATTGGAGGACGGACACTGAAGCTTTCTTT. Protein: CASRRPGQGNWRTDTEAFF.

V usage is TRBV4-3 and J usage is TRBJ2-7; D might be TRBD1 (6 bases). CDR1 and CDR2 from the germline V gene are LGHNA and YSLEER. The V and J ends lost 0 bases and 7 bases respectively, with 13 bases between them. The CDR3 has 14 amino acids. In DNA, the CDR3 is TGCGCCAGCAGCCAAGAACAGGGCTTGGGGGAGCAGTACTTC. Translated: CASSQEQGLGEQYF.

The table lists this clone with a count of one. The V gene is TRBV5-6, the J gene TRBJ1-5; D not certain. V dropped 1 base and J dropped 4 bases, with 9 bases sitting between them. CDR1 is SGHDT, CDR2 YYEEEE, per germline. The CDR3 contains 14 residues. The CDR3 nucleotides are TGTGCCAGCAGCTTGAAAGGGATTAATCAGCCCCAGCATTTT. This codes for CASSLKGINQPQHF.

V gene TRBV4-2 combines with J gene TRBJ2-7; 9 bases are a match to TRBD1. With V trimmed by 3 bases and J by 5 bases, 17 bases remained unmatched. Germline V gene sequence: CDR1 LGHNA, CDR2 YNFKEQ. CDR3 length equals 18 residues. This chain's CDR3 is CASSQANRGQRSGDEQYF. Here the CDR3 DNA reads TGTGCCAGCAGCCAGGCCAACAGGGGGCAAAGAAGCGGAGACGAGCAGTACTTC.

J is TRBJ2-7 and V is TRBV4-1, with D maybe TRBD2 (6 bases). The CDR3 covers 15 residues. V dropped 0 bases and J dropped 0 bases, with 9 bases sitting between them. CDR1 and CDR2 from the germline V gene are MGHRA and YSYEKL. CDR3 DNA: TGCGCCAGCAGCCAAGATCGGGGACTCTCCTACGAGCAGTACTTC. This sequence encodes CASSQDRGLSYEQYF.

The chain uses TRBV7-9 and TRBJ2-2; no clear D. The germline CDR1 and CDR2 sequences are SEHNR and FQNEAQ (reference sequence). CDR3 size: 13 residues. V gave up 5 bases and J gave up 1 base, with 5 bases separating them. For the CDR3, the DNA is TGTGCCAGCAGCCGACAGAACACCGGGGAGCTGTTTTTT. This codes for CASSRQNTGELFF.

The chain joins TRBV7-2 to TRBJ1-1; D might be TRBD1 (5 bases). CDR1 and CDR2 (germline): SGHTA, FQGNSA. This CDR3 has 15 residues. V was pared by 4 bases and J by 0 bases, with 12 bases between. The CDR3, as DNA: TGTGCCAGCAGCTCGCGCCGACAGATGAACACTGAAGCTTTCTTT. Encoded protein: CASSSRRQMNTEAFF.

The chain carries TRBV15 and TRBJ2-2; TRBD1 matches at 7 bases. The CDR3 totals 15 residues. Germline assignment: CDR1 LNHNV and CDR2 YYDKDF (reference sequence). With V trimmed by 1 base and J by 8 bases, 7 bases remained unmatched. CDR3 loop: CATSRANRGRGELFF. The CDR3 region has the DNA TGTGCCACCAGCAGAGCGAACAGGGGACGAGGGGAGCTGTTTTTT.

The chain employs TRBV7-2 and TRBJ2-7; no definite D call. This CDR3 has 13 amino acids. Germline V gives CDR1 SGHTA, CDR2 FQGNSA. The V gene lost 5 bases and the J gene lost 0 bases, with 8 bases spanning the gap. CDR3 DNA: TGTGCCAGCAGCAGAGTTGCCTCCTACGAGCAGTACTTC. It encodes CASSRVASYEQYF.

CDR3: CASSQDRQPSTQYF. Here the CDR3 DNA reads TGTGCCAGCAGCCAAGATCGCCAGCCCAGTACGCAGTATTTT. This chain uses TRBV4-2 with TRBJ2-3; no firm D call. V was clipped by 0 bases and J by 8 bases, with 12 bases between them. The CDR3 length is 14 residues. Germline CDR1 reads LGHNA; CDR2 reads YNFKEQ.

This chain links TRBV18 with TRBJ1-5; 10 bases are a match to TRBD1. CDR3 length: 18 amino acids. V lost 4 bases and J lost 5; bases outside the gene matches: 14. The germline V gene encodes CDR1 KGHSH and CDR2 LQKENI. The CDR3 region is CASSREGQGLGGDQPQHF. CDR3 DNA: TGTGCCAGCTCACGCGAGGGACAGGGGTTGGGGGGCGATCAGCCCCAGCATTTT.

V usage is TRBV4-2 and J usage is TRBJ1-1; a possible D gene is TRBD1 (5 bases). The CDR3 totals 15 residues. CDR1 LGHNA and CDR2 YNFKEQ come from the germline V gene. The germline V and J ends were trimmed by 3 bases and 0 bases, with 11 bases remaining between them. The CDR3 DNA sequence: TGTGCCAGCAGCCAGACGTTAGGGGTGAACACTGAAGCTTTCTTT. This translates into CASSQTLGVNTEAFF.

The chain uses TRBV7-9 and TRBJ1-2, with D perhaps TRBD1 (5 bases). This CDR3 has 15 residues. Deletions cut 5 bases from V and 8 bases from J, with 21 bases between. Germline V gene data show CDR1 as SEHNR and CDR2 as FQNEAQ (reference sequence). The CDR3 DNA reads as TGTGCCAGCAGCCCAACAGACGGGGGATTGAGGGGCTACACCTTC. Protein product: CASSPTDGGLRGYTF.

This chain joins TRBV11-1 and TRBJ2-1, with 8 bases fitting TRBD2. The germline gives CDR1 SGHAT, CDR2 FQDESV (reference sequence). CDR3 length equals 11 residues. With 5 bases clipped from V and 16 bases from J, the junction kept 7 bases outside the gene matches. In nucleotides, the CDR3 is TGTGCCAGCAGCCAAGGGACTAGGCCTTTCTTC. It encodes CASSQGTRPFF.